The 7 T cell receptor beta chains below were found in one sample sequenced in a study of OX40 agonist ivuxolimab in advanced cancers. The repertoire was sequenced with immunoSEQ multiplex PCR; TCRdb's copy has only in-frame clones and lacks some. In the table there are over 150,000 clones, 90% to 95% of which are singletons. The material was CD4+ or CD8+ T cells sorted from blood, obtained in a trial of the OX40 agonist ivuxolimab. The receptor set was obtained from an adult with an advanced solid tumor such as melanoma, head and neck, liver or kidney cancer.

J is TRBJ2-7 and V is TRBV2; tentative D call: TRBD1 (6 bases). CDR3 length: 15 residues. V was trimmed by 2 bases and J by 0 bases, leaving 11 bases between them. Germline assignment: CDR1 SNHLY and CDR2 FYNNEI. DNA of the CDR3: TGTGCCAGCAGTGAAACAGGGACGAGCTCCTACGAGCAGTACTTC. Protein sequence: CASSETGTSSYEQYF.

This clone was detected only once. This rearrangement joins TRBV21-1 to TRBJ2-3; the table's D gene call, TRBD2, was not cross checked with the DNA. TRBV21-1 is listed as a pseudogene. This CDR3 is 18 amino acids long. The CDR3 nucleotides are TGTGCCAGCAAGCAGCGGGGGGTCGAACCTAATAGCACAGATACGCAGTATTTT. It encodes CASKQRGVEPNSTDTQYF.

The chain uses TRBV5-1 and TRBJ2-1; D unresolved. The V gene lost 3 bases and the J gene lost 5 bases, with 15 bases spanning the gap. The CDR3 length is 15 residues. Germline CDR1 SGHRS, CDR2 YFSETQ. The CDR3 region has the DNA TGCGCCAGCAGCTACCTAAACGGACGACACAATGAGCAGTTCTTC. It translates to CASSYLNGRHNEQFF.

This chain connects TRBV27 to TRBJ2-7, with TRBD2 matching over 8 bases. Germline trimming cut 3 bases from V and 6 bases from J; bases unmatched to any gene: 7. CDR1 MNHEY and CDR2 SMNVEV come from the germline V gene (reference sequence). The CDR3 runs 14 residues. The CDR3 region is CASSFGTRLREQYF. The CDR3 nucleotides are TGTGCCAGCAGTTTTGGGACTAGATTGCGCGAGCAGTACTTC.

The CDR3 bases are TGTGCCAGCAGTTGGCCTAGAAAGCAGTACTTC. Amino acid sequence: CASSWPRKQYF. The rearrangement joins TRBV6-5 to TRBJ2-7; D is unresolved. Germline values: CDR1 MNHEY, CDR2 SVGAGI. V lost 4 bases and J lost 8, with 9 bases in between. There are 11 residues in the CDR3.

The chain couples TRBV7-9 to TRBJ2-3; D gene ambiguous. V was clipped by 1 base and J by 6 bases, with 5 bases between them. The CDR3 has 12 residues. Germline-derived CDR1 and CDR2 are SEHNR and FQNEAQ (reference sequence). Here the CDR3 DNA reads TGTGCCAGCAGCTTAGTGGGTGATACGCAGTATTTT. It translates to CASSLVGDTQYF.

The CDR3 region is CASSQDGGGIEKLFF. The CDR3 DNA reads as TGCGCCAGCAGCCAAGATGGAGGGGGCATAGAAAAACTGTTTTTT. The J gene is TRBJ1-4, the V gene TRBV4-1; 7 bases are a match to TRBD1. This CDR3 has 15 amino acids. The V gene end was trimmed by 0 bases and the J gene end by 8 bases; junction bases not matched to a gene: 6. Germline-derived CDR1 and CDR2 are MGHRA and YSYEKL.